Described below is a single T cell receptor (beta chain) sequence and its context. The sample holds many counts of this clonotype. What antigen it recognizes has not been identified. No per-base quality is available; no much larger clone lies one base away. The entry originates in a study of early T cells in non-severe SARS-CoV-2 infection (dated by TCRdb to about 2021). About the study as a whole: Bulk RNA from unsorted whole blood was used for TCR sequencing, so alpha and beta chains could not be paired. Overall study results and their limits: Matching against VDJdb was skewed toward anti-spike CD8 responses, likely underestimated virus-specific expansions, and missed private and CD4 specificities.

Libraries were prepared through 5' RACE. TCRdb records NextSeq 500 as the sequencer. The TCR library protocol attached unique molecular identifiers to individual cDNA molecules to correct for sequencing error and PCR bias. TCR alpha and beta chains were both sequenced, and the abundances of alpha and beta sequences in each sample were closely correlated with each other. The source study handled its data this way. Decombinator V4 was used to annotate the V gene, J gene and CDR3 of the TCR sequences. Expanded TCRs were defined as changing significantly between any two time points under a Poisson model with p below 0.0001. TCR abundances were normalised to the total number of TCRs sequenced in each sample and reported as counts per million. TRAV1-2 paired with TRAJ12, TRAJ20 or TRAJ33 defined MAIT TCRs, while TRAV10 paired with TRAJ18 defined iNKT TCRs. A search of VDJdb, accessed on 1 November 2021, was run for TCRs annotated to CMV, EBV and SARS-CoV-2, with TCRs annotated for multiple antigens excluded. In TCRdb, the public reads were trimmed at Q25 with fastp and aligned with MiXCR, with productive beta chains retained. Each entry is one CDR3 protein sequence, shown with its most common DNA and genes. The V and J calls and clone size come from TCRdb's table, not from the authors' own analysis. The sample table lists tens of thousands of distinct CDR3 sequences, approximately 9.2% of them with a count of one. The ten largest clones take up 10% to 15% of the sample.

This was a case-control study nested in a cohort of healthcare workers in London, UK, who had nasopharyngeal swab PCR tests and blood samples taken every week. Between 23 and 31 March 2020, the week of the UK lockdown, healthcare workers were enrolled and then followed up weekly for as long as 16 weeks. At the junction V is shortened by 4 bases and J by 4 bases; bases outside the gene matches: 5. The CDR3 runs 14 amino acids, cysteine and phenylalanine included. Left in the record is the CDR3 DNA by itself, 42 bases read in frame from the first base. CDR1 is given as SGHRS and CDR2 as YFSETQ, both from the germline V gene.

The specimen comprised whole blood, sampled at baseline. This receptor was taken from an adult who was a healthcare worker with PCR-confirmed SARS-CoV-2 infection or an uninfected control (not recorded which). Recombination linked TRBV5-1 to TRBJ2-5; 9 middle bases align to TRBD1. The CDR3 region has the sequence CASSPQGAGETQYF. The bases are TGCGCCAGCAGCCCACAGGGGGCAGGAGAGACCCAGTACTTC.